Described below is a single TCR beta chain sequence and its context. Its antigen is not known. Profiling relied on immunoSEQ multiplex PCR, and the TCRdb table lists in-frame clones only, not all of them. The data show roughly 60,000 clones, with roughly 86% seen just once and almost 4% held by the top ten. The data originate from a study of OX40 agonist ivuxolimab in advanced cancers. Trimming took 5 bases from V and 5 from J; bases not matched to a gene: 10. In germline, CDR1 is SGHNT, CDR2 YENEEA. The CDR3 loop spans 15 amino acids. Study-wide points: Which antigen the expanded peripheral T cells recognized is unknown. A proportion of nonresponders additionally exhibited low normalized T-cell clonal expansion. CD4+ and CD8+ blood T cells expanded clonally by week 6 at 0.1 to 3.0 mg/kg.

V usage is TRBV11-3 and J usage is TRBJ2-3, with TRBD1 matching 7 bases. This clonotype was obtained from an adult with an advanced solid tumor such as melanoma, head and neck, liver or kidney cancer. The sequencing used CD4+ or CD8+ T cells sorted from blood, collected in a trial of the OX40 agonist ivuxolimab. CDR3: CASSLGTAVVDTQYF. CDR3 nucleotide sequence: TGTGCCAGCAGCCTCGGGACAGCCGTTGTAGATACGCAGTATTTT. Full variable domain (missing parts from reference TRBV11-3 and TRBJ2-3): EAGVVQSPRYKIIEKKQPVAFWCNPISGHNTLYWYLQNLGQGPELLIRYENEEAVDDSQLPKDRFSAERLKGVDSTLKIQPAELGDSAVYLCASSLGTAVVDTQYFGPGTRLTVL.